The next 8 T cell receptor beta chains were all read from a single sample in a study of naive and memory T cell subsets. Their antigens are not known. Two oligonucleotides, mixed equimolar, formed the beta constant-region primer covering TRBC1 and TRBC2. Four rounds of PCR amplified the ligated cDNA using nested alpha and beta constant-region primers plus SP2. TCRdb reprocessed the UMI-ligation and nested PCR reads with MiXCR, giving one entry per CDR3 protein. This repertoire shows around 93,000 distinct CDR3 sequences, over 9% found once; its top ten account for more than 0.13%. Study observations and caveats: Naive repertoires, especially CD8, held a few larger clonotypes, possibly memory cells re-expressing CD45RA.

The sample taken for sequencing was naive CD4+ T cells from blood. All receptors come from a human donor in good health.

The V gene is TRBV6-1, the J gene TRBJ1-5; unclear D gene. The CDR3 loop spans 13 amino acids. Trimming pared 4 bases from V and 6 bases from J, leaving 10 bases between. CDR1 and CDR2 (germline): MNHNS, SASEGT. The CDR3 DNA follows: TGTGCCAGCAGTGTGGAAAGGGCTCAGCCCCAGCATTTT. Its translation: CASSVERAQPQHF.

This clonotype was detected ten times or more. The CDR3 sequence is CASSLTGFPYEQYF. CDR3 coding DNA: TGTGCCAGCAGCTTAACAGGGTTTCCCTACGAGCAGTACTTC. This sequence joins TRBV7-9 and TRBJ2-7, with D possibly TRBD1 on 6 matching bases. V lost 2 bases and J lost 2, with 10 bases in between. This CDR3 spans 14 amino acids. Germline V gene data show CDR1 as SEHNR and CDR2 as FQNEAQ (reference sequence).

This clonotype was counted many times. The CDR3 DNA reads as TGCAGCGTCCTAAGTGGACTGTCCATCGGGACCCAGTACTTC. It encodes CSVLSGLSIGTQYF. The chain employs TRBV29-1 and TRBJ2-5; the D gene is possibly TRBD2 (5 bases). This CDR3 is built from 14 residues. Germline CDR1 is SQVTM and CDR2 is ANQGSEA. The ends were cut back, 6 bases at V and 7 bases at J, with 21 bases in the middle.

This clonotype was counted a few times. The rearrangement uses TRBV2 and TRBJ2-7; the match to TRBD2 covers 10 bases. The CDR3 sequence is 14 residues long. With V trimmed by 7 bases and J by 2 bases, 5 bases remained unmatched. Germline V CDR1 and CDR2: SNHLY, FYNNEI. DNA of the CDR3: TGTGCCAGCAATCCTAGCGGGAGCCCCTACGAGCAGTACTTC. The encoded protein is CASNPSGSPYEQYF.

This clonotype was detected only a few times. This chain connects TRBV28 to TRBJ1-4, with D possibly matching TRBD1 (6 bases). The V gene's germline CDR1 is MDHEN and CDR2 SYDVKM. V lost 5 bases and J lost 8, with 15 bases in between. The CDR3 is 14 amino acids. This CDR3 is CASSAYREGEKLFF. CDR3 nucleotides: TGTGCCAGCAGTGCCTACAGGGAGGGCGAAAAACTGTTTTTT. The full variable domain, in which reference TRBV28 and TRBJ1-4 provide the parts outside the CDR3, is DVKVTQSSRYLVKRTGEKVFLECVQDMDHENMFWYRQDPGLGLRLIYFSYDVKMKEKGDIPEGYSVSREKKERFSLILESASTNQTSMYLCASSAYREGEKLFFGSGTQLSVL.

In regard to this clonotype: This could be a read error, since a much larger clone is one nucleotide away. The rearrangement joins TRBV6-4 to TRBJ2-3; TRBD2 agrees at 10 bases. Germline V gene lookup returns CDR1 MRHNA and CDR2 SNTAGT. This CDR3 has 15 amino acids. In DNA, the CDR3 is TGTGCCGGCAGTCGTGGACTAGCGGGCACAGATACGCAGTATTTT. It encodes CAGSRGLAGTDTQYF.

This clonotype has a handful of counts. This chain links TRBV5-1 with TRBJ1-2, with D maybe TRBD1 (6 bases). CDR1 is SGHRS and CDR2 is YFSETQ in the germline V gene. Trimming took off 2 bases at V and 5 bases at J, with 13 bases between the two ends. This CDR3 region has 14 residues. The DNA for the CDR3 is TGCGCCAGCAGCTTAACAGGGACCGCTTATGGCTACACCTTC. This sequence encodes CASSLTGTAYGYTF.

The sample holds many counts of this clonotype. This chain connects TRBV6-5 to TRBJ2-7; D is uncertain. The CDR3 totals 15 residues. V was shortened by 4 bases and J by 4 bases, with 17 bases between the two germline ends. Germline assignment: CDR1 MNHEY and CDR2 SVGAGI. The CDR3 DNA reads TGTGCCAGCAGTTTTGTACCATCAGCGTCGTACGAGCAGTACTTC. Its protein product is CASSFVPSASYEQYF.